What follows is one T cell receptor (beta chain) and its context. The antigen is not known. Trimming stripped 10 bases from V and 6 bases from J, with 19 bases between. The CDR3 is 14 amino acids. Looked up from germline, CDR1 is SGHVS and CDR2 is FQNEAQ. TCRdb reprocessed the 5' RACE reads with MiXCR, giving one entry per CDR3 protein. Among about 300,000 distinct CDR3 sequences, about a fifth were seen once, and the ten largest hold roughly 4%. This sample is drawn from a study of CD8 T cells in ankylosing spondylitis. Points from the study as a whole: Fewer than ten highly homologous variants made up a TCR beta motif that seemed to typify ankylosing spondylitis blood.

The chain joins TRBV7-8 to TRBJ2-1; D remains unclear. The sequence was obtained from a female donor with ankylosing spondylitis or in good health (not recorded which). The source material was blood, either unsorted or a sorted T cell fraction (not recorded which). CDR3 nucleotides: TGTGCCACCCGAATACCCCCTATGCTCAATGAGCAGTTCTTC. Protein sequence: CATRIPPMLNEQFF.